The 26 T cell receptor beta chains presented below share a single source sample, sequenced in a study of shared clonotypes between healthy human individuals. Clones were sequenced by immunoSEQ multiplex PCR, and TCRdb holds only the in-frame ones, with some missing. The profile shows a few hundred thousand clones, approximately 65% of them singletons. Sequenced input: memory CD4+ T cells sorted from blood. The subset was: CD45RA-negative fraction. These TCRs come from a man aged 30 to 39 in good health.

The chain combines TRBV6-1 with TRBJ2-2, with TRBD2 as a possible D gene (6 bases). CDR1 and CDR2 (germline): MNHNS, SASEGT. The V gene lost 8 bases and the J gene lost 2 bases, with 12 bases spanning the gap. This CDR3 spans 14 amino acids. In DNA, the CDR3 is TGTGCCAGCGGGTTAGCGGCAAACACCGGGGAGCTGTTTTTT. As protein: CASGLAANTGELFF.

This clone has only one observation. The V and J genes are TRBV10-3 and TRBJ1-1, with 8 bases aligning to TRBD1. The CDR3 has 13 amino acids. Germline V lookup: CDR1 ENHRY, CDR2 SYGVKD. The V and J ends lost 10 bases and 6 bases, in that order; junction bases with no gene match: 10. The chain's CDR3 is CATRTGQGPEAFF. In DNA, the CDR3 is TGTGCCACCAGGACAGGGCAGGGGCCTGAAGCTTTCTTT.

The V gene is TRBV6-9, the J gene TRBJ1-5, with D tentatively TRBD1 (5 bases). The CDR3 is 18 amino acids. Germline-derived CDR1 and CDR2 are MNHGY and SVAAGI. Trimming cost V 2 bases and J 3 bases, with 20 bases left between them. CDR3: CASSYGHPIEGDNQPQHF. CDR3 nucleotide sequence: TGTGCCAGCAGTTATGGACATCCTATCGAGGGCGACAATCAGCCCCAGCATTTT.

In DNA, the CDR3 is TGCGCCAGCAGCTTGGCCCGACTAGCGGGAGGGGAGACCCAGTACTTC. Amino acids: CASSLARLAGGETQYF. J is TRBJ2-5 and V is TRBV5-1; 14 bases line up with TRBD2. Losses at the gene ends were 0 bases for V and 5 bases for J; bases not matched to a gene: 3. The CDR3 extends over 16 amino acids. The germline V gene has CDR1 SGHRS and CDR2 YFSETQ.

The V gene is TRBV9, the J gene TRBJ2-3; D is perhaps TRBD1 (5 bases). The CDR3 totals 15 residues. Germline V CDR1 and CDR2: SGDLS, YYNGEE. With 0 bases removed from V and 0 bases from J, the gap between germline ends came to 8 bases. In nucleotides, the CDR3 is TGTGCCAGCAGCGTAGAGGGGTTCAGCACAGATACGCAGTATTTT. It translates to CASSVEGFSTDTQYF.

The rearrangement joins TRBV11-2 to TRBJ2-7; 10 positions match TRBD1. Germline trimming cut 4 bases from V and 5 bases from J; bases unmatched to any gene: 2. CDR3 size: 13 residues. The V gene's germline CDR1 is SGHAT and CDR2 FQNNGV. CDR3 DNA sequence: TGTGCCAGCAGCTACGGACAGGGGGACGAGCAGTACTTC. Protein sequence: CASSYGQGDEQYF.

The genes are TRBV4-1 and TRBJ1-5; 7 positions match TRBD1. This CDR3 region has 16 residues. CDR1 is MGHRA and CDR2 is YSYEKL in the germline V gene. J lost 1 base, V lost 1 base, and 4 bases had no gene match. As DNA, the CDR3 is TGCGCCAGCAGCCAAGTACCGGGACAGAGCAATCAGCCCCAGCATTTT. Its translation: CASSQVPGQSNQPQHF.

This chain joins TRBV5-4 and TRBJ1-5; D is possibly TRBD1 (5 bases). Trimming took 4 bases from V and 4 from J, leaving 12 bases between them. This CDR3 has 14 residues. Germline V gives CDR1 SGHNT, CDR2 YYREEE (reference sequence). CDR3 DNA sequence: TGTGCCAGCAGCCTCGACAGAACGAATCAGCCCCAGCATTTT. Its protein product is CASSLDRTNQPQHF.

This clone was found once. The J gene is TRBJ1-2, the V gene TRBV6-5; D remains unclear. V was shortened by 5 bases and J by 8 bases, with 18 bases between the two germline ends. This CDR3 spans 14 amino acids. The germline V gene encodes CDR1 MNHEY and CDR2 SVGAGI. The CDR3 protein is CASSTRSGTLGYTF. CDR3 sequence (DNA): TGTGCCAGCAGTACTCGTTCGGGCACGCTAGGCTACACCTTC.

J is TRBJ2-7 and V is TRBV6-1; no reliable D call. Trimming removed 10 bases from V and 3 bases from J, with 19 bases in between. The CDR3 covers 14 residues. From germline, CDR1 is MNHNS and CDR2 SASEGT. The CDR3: CAILADPPLYEQYF. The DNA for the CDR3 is TGTGCCATCCTGGCGGACCCTCCCCTCTACGAGCAGTACTTC.

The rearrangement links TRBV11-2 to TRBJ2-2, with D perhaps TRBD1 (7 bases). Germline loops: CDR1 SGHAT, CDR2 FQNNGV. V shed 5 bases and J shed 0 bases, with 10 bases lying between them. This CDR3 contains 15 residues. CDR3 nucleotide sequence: TGTGCCAGCAGCGCGGGACAGACGAACACCGGGGAGCTGTTTTTT. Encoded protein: CASSAGQTNTGELFF.

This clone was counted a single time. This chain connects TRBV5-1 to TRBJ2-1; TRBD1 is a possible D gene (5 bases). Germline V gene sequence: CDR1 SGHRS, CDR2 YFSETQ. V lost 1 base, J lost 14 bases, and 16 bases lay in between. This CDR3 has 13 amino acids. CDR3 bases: TGCGCCAGCAGCTTGAGGGGCGGTGATATGGAGTTCTTC. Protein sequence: CASSLRGGDMEFF. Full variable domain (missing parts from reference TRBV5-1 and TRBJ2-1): KAGVTQTPRYLIKTRGQQVTLSCSPISGHRSVSWYQQTPGQGLQFLFEYFSETQRNKGNFPGRFSGRQFSNSRSEMNVSTLELGDSALYLCASSLRGGDMEFFGPGTRLTVL.

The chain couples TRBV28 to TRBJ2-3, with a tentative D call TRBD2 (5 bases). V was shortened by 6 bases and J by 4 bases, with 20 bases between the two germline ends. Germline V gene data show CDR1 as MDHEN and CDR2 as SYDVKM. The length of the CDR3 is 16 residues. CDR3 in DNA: TGTGCCAGCAGCGATGCGGGTTTTAGCCCCCCAGATACGCAGTATTTT. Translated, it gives CASSDAGFSPPDTQYF.

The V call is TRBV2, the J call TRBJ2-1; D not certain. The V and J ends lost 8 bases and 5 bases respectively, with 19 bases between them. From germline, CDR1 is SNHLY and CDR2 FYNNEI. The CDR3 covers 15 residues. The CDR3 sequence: CASQTRPPLDNEQFF. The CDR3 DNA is TGTGCCAGCCAAACAAGGCCACCCCTCGACAATGAGCAGTTCTTC. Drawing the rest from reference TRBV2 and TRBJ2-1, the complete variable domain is EPEVTQTPSHQVTQMGQEVILRCVPISNHLYFYWYRQILGQKVEFLVSFYNNEISEKSEIFDDQFSVERPDGSNFTLKIRSTKLEDSAMYFCASQTRPPLDNEQFFGPGTRLTVL.

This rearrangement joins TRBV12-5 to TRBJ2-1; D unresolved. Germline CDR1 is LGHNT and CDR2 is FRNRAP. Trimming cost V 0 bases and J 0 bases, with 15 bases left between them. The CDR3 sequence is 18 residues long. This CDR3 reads CASGLVGEGHRSYNEQFF. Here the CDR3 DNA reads TGTGCTAGTGGTTTGGTAGGTGAAGGTCACCGCTCCTACAATGAGCAGTTCTTC.

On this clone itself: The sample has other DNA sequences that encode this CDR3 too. The CDR3 DNA reads as TGTGCCAGCAGTCCCCACCTCTCGTACGAGCAGTACTTC. Protein sequence: CASSPHLSYEQYF. This rearrangement joins TRBV27 to TRBJ2-7; D remains ambiguous. The CDR3 has 13 amino acids. Germline V gene data show CDR1 as MNHEY and CDR2 as SMNVEV (reference sequence). V was shortened by 5 bases and J by 4 bases, with 12 bases between the two germline ends.

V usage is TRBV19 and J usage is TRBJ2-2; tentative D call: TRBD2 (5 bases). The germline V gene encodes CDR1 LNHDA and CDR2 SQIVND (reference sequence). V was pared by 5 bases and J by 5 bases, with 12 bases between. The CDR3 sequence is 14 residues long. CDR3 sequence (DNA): TGTGCCAGTAGTGAAACTAGGACGACCGGGGAGCTGTTTTTT. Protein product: CASSETRTTGELFF. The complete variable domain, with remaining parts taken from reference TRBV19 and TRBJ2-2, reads DGGITQSPKYLFRKEGQNVTLSCEQNLNHDAMYWYRQDPGQGLRLIYYSQIVNDFQKGDIAEGYSVSREKKESFPLTVTSAQKNPTAFYLCASSETRTTGELFFGEGSRLTVL.

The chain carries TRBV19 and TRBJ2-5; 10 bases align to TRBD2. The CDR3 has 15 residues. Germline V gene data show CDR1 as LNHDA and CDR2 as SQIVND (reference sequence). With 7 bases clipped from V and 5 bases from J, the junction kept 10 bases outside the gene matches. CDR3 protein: CASTQGTSVSETQYF. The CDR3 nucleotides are TGTGCCAGTACTCAAGGGACTAGCGTTTCGGAGACCCAGTACTTC. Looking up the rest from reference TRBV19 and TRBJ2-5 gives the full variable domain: DGGITQSPKYLFRKEGQNVTLSCEQNLNHDAMYWYRQDPGQGLRLIYYSQIVNDFQKGDIAEGYSVSREKKESFPLTVTSAQKNPTAFYLCASTQGTSVSETQYFGPGTRLLVL.

The CDR3 is CASSIGNRVHEQYF. The CDR3 DNA is TGTGCCAGTAGTATAGGGAACAGGGTCCACGAGCAGTACTTC. This sequence joins TRBV19 and TRBJ2-7, with TRBD1 as a possible D gene (6 bases). The CDR3 consists of 14 residues. CDR1 LNHDA and CDR2 SQIVND come from the germline V gene (reference sequence). The V end lost 1 base, the J end lost 5 bases, and 12 bases lay between the germline ends.

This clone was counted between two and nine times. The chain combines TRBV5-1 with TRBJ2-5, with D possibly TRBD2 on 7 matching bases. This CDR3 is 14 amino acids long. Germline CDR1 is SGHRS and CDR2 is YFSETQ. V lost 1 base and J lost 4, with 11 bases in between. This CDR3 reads CASSLQGRGETQYF. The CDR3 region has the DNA TGCGCCAGCAGCTTGCAGGGGAGGGGAGAGACCCAGTACTTC.

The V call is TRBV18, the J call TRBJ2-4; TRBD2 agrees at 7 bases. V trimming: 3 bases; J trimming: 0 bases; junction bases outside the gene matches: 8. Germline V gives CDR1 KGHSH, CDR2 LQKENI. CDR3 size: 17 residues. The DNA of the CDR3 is TGTGCCAGCTCACCGGCCACTAGCGCGCTAGCCAAAAACATTCAGTACTTC. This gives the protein CASSPATSALAKNIQYF. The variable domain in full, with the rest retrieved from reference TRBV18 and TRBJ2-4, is NAGVMQNPRHLVRRRGQEARLRCSPMKGHSHVYWYRQLPEEGLKFMVYLQKENIIDESGMPKERFSAEFPKEGPSILRIQQVVRGDSAAYFCASSPATSALAKNIQYFGAGTRLSVL.

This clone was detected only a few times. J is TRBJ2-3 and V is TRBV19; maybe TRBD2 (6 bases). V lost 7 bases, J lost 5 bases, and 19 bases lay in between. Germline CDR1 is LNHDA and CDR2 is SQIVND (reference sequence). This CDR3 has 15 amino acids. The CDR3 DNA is TGTGCCAGTACCACATCCGGGGGAGTAGGAGATACGCAGTATTTT. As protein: CASTTSGGVGDTQYF.

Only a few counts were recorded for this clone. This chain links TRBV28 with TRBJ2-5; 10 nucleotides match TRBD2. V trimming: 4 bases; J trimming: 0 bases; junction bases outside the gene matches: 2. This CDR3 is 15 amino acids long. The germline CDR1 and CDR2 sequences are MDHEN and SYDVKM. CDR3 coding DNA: TGTGCCAGCAGTTGGACTAGCGGAGACCAAGAGACCCAGTACTTC. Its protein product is CASSWTSGDQETQYF.

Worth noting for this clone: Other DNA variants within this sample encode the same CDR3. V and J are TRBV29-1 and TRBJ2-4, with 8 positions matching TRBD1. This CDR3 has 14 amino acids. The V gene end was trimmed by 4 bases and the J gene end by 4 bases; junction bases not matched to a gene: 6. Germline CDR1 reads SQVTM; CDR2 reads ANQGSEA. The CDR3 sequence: CSVVGTGGKNIQYF. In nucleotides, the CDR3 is TGCAGCGTTGTCGGGACAGGTGGGAAAAACATTCAGTACTTC.

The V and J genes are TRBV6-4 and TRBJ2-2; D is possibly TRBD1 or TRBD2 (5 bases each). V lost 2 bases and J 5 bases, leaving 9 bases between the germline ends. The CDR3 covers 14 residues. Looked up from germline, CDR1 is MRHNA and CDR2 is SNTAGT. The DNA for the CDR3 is TGTGCCAGCAGTGACGGGGGAGAAACCGGGGAGCTGTTTTTT. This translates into CASSDGGETGELFF.

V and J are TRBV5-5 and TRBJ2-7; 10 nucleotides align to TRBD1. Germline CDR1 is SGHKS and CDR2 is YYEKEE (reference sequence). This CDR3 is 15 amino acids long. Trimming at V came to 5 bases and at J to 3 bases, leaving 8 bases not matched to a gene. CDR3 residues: CASRPAGTGVYEQYF. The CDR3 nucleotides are TGTGCCAGCAGACCTGCCGGGACAGGGGTCTACGAGCAGTACTTC. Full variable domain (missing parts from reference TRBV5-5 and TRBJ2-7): DAGVTQSPTHLIKTRGQQVTLRCSPISGHKSVSWYQQVLGQGPQFIFQYYEKEERGRGNFPDRFSARQFPNYSSELNVNALLLGDSALYLCASRPAGTGVYEQYFGPGTRLTVT.